The present T cell receptor beta chain was sequenced within a study of blood T cell repertoires in COVID-19. Study overall: Specimens from acute and convalescent COVID-19 originated in the United States, Italy and Spain. T cells, B-cell-depleted T cells, or PBMCs provided the cDNA or gDNA that served as material.

Original analysis: Amplification of reference gene primers provided the estimated nucleated cell counts. Clones were sequenced by immunoSEQ multiplex PCR, and TCRdb holds only the in-frame ones, with some missing. V, J and clone size were drawn from that table, and D and trimming were deduced from the DNA. The table has about 230,000 clones, 65% to 90% seen once. Input material: peripheral blood. The TCR sequence derives from a man aged 35 to 55 who had recovered from COVID-19.

In DNA, the CDR3 is TGTGCCAGCAGCTACGACTCCGGCGAGCAGTACTTC. Its translation: CASSYDSGEQYF. V is TRBV12-3 or TRBV12-4 and J is TRBJ2-7; D remains unclear. Trimming took 6 bases from V and 6 from J, leaving 12 bases between them. CDR3 length: 12 amino acids.